Below are 32 T cell receptor beta chains sequenced from a single sample in a study of a mutant IDH1 vaccine in newly diagnosed glioma. Time point reported: week 47, end of study. A 20-mer mutant IDH1 peptide at 300 ug was injected subcutaneously with topical imiquimod. Their specific antigens are unknown. Only in-frame clones appear in the TCRdb table, and some are missing; sequencing was by immunoSEQ multiplex PCR. The data show some 60,000 clones, 83% seen once. The starting material was PBMCs, obtained from a glioma patient whose treatment included an IDH1 peptide vaccine. The source is a young man with glioma.

On this clone: The same CDR3 also results from other DNA sequences found in this sample. The chain has TRBV6-1 and TRBJ2-6; 7 bases match TRBD2. This CDR3 is built from 15 residues. Germline CDR1 and CDR2: MNHNS and SASEGT. V gave up 6 bases and J gave up 1 base; unmatched junction bases: 3. The CDR3 is CASRTGGSGANVLTF. The CDR3 region has the DNA TGTGCCAGCAGAACGGGGGGTTCTGGGGCCAACGTCCTGACTTTC.

This clone showed up just a few times. The chain recombines TRBV10-3 with TRBJ1-4, with D perhaps matching TRBD1 (5 bases). Trimming pared 4 bases from V and 6 bases from J, leaving 6 bases between. The CDR3 contains 12 residues. Germline values: CDR1 ENHRY, CDR2 SYGVKD. The CDR3 region is CAISGGDEKLFF. The CDR3 nucleotides read TGTGCCATCAGTGGGGGGGATGAAAAACTGTTTTTT.

The gene calls are TRBV28 and TRBJ2-5, with unresolved D. Germline loops: CDR1 MDHEN, CDR2 SYDVKM. Trimming removed 6 bases at V and 2 bases at J, with 16 bases between. This CDR3 has 15 amino acids. This CDR3 reads CASRNARTSQETQYF. In DNA form, the CDR3 reads TGTGCCAGCAGGAACGCCCGGACCTCACAAGAGACCCAGTACTTC.

The V gene is TRBV27, the J gene TRBJ1-5; the D gene is possibly TRBD1 (5 bases). The CDR3 totals 15 residues. Germline V CDR1 and CDR2: MNHEY, SMNVEV (reference sequence). Trimming left V 6 bases short and J 1 base short, with 13 bases between. The CDR3 loop reads CASRGEGYSNQPQHF. In DNA, the CDR3 is TGTGCCAGCAGGGGGGAGGGATACAGCAATCAGCCCCAGCATTTT.

This sequence joins TRBV10-2 and TRBJ2-5; 9 bases agree with TRBD2. This CDR3 is 13 amino acids long. Trimming cost V 6 bases and J 1 base; bases outside gene matches: 0. CDR1 is WSHSY and CDR2 is SAAADI in the germline V gene. The CDR3 loop reads CASRTSGQETQYF. The CDR3, as DNA: TGCGCCAGCAGGACTAGCGGCCAAGAGACCCAGTACTTC.

V gene TRBV5-1 combines with J gene TRBJ1-2; D might be TRBD1 (5 bases). The CDR3 has 16 amino acids. V was shortened by 0 bases and J by 5 bases, with 17 bases between the two germline ends. Germline CDR1 and CDR2: SGHRS and YFSETQ. The CDR3 DNA is TGCGCCAGCAGCTTGGGTGACAGCATGCCCCTTTATGGCTACACCTTC. It is translated as CASSLGDSMPLYGYTF.

V usage is TRBV19 and J usage is TRBJ1-4, with 10 positions matching TRBD1. Trimming at V came to 5 bases and at J to 11 bases, leaving 11 bases not matched to a gene. The CDR3 sequence is 15 residues long. The germline gives CDR1 LNHDA, CDR2 SQIVND (reference sequence). The CDR3 DNA reads as TGTGCCAGTAGTTCAGCCGGGACAGGGGTTTGGAAACTGTTTTTT. It yields the protein CASSSAGTGVWKLFF.

The chain joins TRBV5-1 to TRBJ2-5; the D gene is possibly TRBD1 (6 bases). The ends were cut back, 2 bases at V and 2 bases at J, with 10 bases in the middle. The CDR3 length is 14 residues. The germline gives CDR1 SGHRS, CDR2 YFSETQ. CDR3 nucleotide sequence: TGCGCCAGCAGCTTAAGGGGACAACAAGAGACCCAGTACTTC. As protein: CASSLRGQQETQYF.

J is TRBJ2-5 and V is TRBV5-1; the D gene is possibly TRBD2 (5 bases). The germline V gene encodes CDR1 SGHRS and CDR2 YFSETQ. V was trimmed by 5 bases and J by 0 bases, leaving 14 bases between them. This CDR3 comprises 15 residues. CDR3 residues: CASREGSYNQETQYF. The CDR3 coding sequence is TGCGCCAGCAGAGAGGGCTCCTATAACCAAGAGACCCAGTACTTC. Combining the CDR3 with reference TRBV5-1 and TRBJ2-5 gives the whole variable domain KAGVTQTPRYLIKTRGQQVTLSCSPISGHRSVSWYQQTPGQGLQFLFEYFSETQRNKGNFPGRFSGRQFSNSRSEMNVSTLELGDSALYLCASREGSYNQETQYFGPGTRLLVL.

There are a few counts of this clone. The chain couples TRBV2 to TRBJ1-1; possibly TRBD1 for D (6 bases). V was cut by 7 bases and J by 4 bases, with 19 bases left in between. This CDR3 region has 15 residues. Germline V gives CDR1 SNHLY, CDR2 FYNNEI. The CDR3 sequence is CASKKRGARSTEAFF. Written as DNA, the CDR3 is TGTGCCAGCAAGAAGCGGGGGGCGCGTAGCACTGAAGCTTTCTTT.

The CDR3 coding sequence is TGCGCCAGCAGCTTCAGGACAGGGGGCGAGCCTGAAGCTTTCTTT. It codes for CASSFRTGGEPEAFF. The rearrangement links TRBV5-1 to TRBJ1-1, with 11 bases lining up with TRBD1. The CDR3 spans 15 residues. V lost 2 bases and J lost 6; bases outside the gene matches: 6. Germline CDR1 reads SGHRS; CDR2 reads YFSETQ.

The chain employs TRBV28 and TRBJ1-4; D call uncertain. Trimming pared 5 bases from V and 5 bases from J, leaving 12 bases between. The CDR3 has 14 residues. Germline V gene sequence: CDR1 MDHEN, CDR2 SYDVKM. CDR3 sequence (DNA): TGTGCCAGCAGTCCATACTCTGTGAATGAAAAACTGTTTTTT. This translates into CASSPYSVNEKLFF.

This clone was seen once. The chain has TRBV5-1 and TRBJ2-1; D is perhaps TRBD1 or TRBD2 (5 bases each). The CDR3 length is 15 residues. CDR1 and CDR2 from the germline V gene are SGHRS and YFSETQ. The ends were cut back, 0 bases at V and 4 bases at J, with 11 bases in the middle. The CDR3 loop is CASSLGGREYNEQFF. CDR3 DNA: TGCGCCAGCAGCTTGGGGGGACGGGAATACAATGAGCAGTTCTTC.

This chain links TRBV10-2 with TRBJ1-3, with 9 nucleotides matching TRBD1. Trimming removed 5 bases from V and 0 bases from J; junction bases left unmatched: 5. Germline CDR1 reads WSHSY; CDR2 reads SAAADI. This CDR3 has 16 amino acids. CDR3 protein: CASSHPTGGSGNTIYF. DNA of the CDR3: TGCGCCAGCAGTCATCCGACAGGGGGCTCTGGAAACACCATATATTTT.

J is TRBJ2-2 and V is TRBV6-1, with unresolved D. Germline assignment: CDR1 MNHNS and CDR2 SASEGT. Trimming left V 3 bases short and J 5 bases short, with 4 bases between. The CDR3 covers 12 residues. The CDR3 here is CASSESTGELFF. The CDR3 region has the DNA TGTGCCAGCAGTGAGTCGACCGGGGAGCTGTTTTTT.

The rearrangement uses TRBV6-5 and TRBJ2-2; TRBD1 matches at 7 bases. The trim removed 5 bases at V and 4 bases at J, leaving 7 bases unmatched. CDR1 and CDR2 (germline): MNHEY, SVGAGI. This CDR3 has 15 amino acids. The CDR3 sequence: CASSRRQGATGELFF. CDR3 nucleotide sequence: TGTGCCAGCAGTCGACGACAGGGTGCCACCGGGGAGCTGTTTTTT.

The V call is TRBV4-2, the J call TRBJ2-5, with D perhaps TRBD2 (6 bases). V dropped 0 bases and J dropped 2 bases, with 19 bases sitting between them. Germline CDR1 and CDR2: LGHNA and YNFKEQ. CDR3 length: 18 residues. The CDR3 DNA reads TGTGCCAGCAGCCAAGAAGGTTCGGTGTGGGACTTACAAGAGACCCAGTACTTC. Protein: CASSQEGSVWDLQETQYF.

The CDR3 loop is CASRDQTVNTEAFF. CDR3 DNA sequence: TGTGCCAGCAGGGACCAGACGGTGAACACTGAAGCTTTCTTT. The chain combines TRBV27 with TRBJ1-1; D remains unclear. Per germline, CDR1 MNHEY and CDR2 SMNVEV (reference sequence). The V and J ends lost 6 bases and 0 bases respectively, with 11 bases between them. The CDR3 consists of 14 residues.

This clone turned up a few times. This chain connects TRBV28 to TRBJ1-5; tentatively, D is TRBD1 (6 bases). Germline-derived CDR1 and CDR2 are MDHEN and SYDVKM. Trimming removed 8 bases at V and 4 bases at J, with 18 bases between. The CDR3 extends over 15 amino acids. The CDR3 region has the DNA TGTGCCAGCTGCAAACCACAGGGATCTAATCAGCCCCAGCATTTT. Amino acids: CASCKPQGSNQPQHF.

V gene TRBV12-5 combines with J gene TRBJ2-1; TRBD2 aligns across 14 bases. Germline lookup yields CDR1 LGHNT and CDR2 FRNRAP. J was trimmed by 8 bases and V by 0 bases; bases with no gene match: 6. The CDR3 contains 17 residues. The CDR3 DNA reads TGTGCTAGTGGTTTGGTACGGACTAGCGGGGGGCCGGATGAGCAGTTCTTC. Protein sequence: CASGLVRTSGGPDEQFF.

This clone was seen once. V gene TRBV4-2 combines with J gene TRBJ1-2; the match to TRBD1 covers 7 bases. The CDR3 has 14 residues. Germline assignment: CDR1 LGHNA and CDR2 YNFKEQ. V trimming: 1 base; J trimming: 7 bases; junction bases outside the gene matches: 6. CDR3 nucleotides: TGTGCCAGCAGCCAAGGGCGACAGGGTGCTGGCTACACCTTC. Translating it yields CASSQGRQGAGYTF.

This sequence joins TRBV18 and TRBJ2-7; D gene unclear. The V and J ends lost 2 bases and 0 bases respectively, with 5 bases between them. The germline CDR1 and CDR2 sequences are KGHSH and LQKENI. CDR3 length equals 13 residues. The CDR3 loop is CASSPGDSYEQYF. CDR3 DNA: TGTGCCAGCTCACCAGGGGACTCCTACGAGCAGTACTTC.

The chain carries TRBV19 and TRBJ1-4; possible D gene TRBD1, 5 bases. Looked up from germline, CDR1 is LNHDA and CDR2 is SQIVND (reference sequence). The CDR3 is 12 residues long. The ends were cut back, 5 bases at V and 8 bases at J, with 9 bases in the middle. CDR3 sequence (DNA): TGTGCCAGTAGTTTTGGGGGAGAAAAACTGTTTTTT. As protein: CASSFGGEKLFF.

The CDR3 protein is CAISDSAYEQYF. For the CDR3, the DNA is TGTGCCATCAGTGACAGCGCCTACGAGCAGTACTTC. This chain joins TRBV10-3 and TRBJ2-7, with D hard to call. V was trimmed by 3 bases and J by 2 bases, leaving 5 bases between them. The CDR3 extends over 12 amino acids. Per germline, CDR1 ENHRY and CDR2 SYGVKD.

V usage is TRBV19 and J usage is TRBJ1-1, with D perhaps TRBD1 (6 bases). Trimming removed 4 bases at V and 6 bases at J, with 15 bases between. The CDR3 totals 14 residues. Per the germline V gene, CDR1 is LNHDA and CDR2 is SQIVND (reference sequence). CDR3 sequence reads: CASSKGHSGAEAFF. The CDR3 coding sequence is TGTGCCAGTAGTAAGGGACACTCTGGGGCTGAAGCTTTCTTT.

The chain recombines TRBV6-5 with TRBJ2-3; 7 bases fit TRBD1. J gave up 3 bases and V 6 bases, and 6 bases lay outside the gene matches. CDR1 is MNHEY, CDR2 SVGAGI, per germline. The CDR3 runs 14 residues. CDR3 nucleotides: TGTGCCAGCAGAAACAGGGGTAGGACAGATACGCAGTATTTT. Translating gives CASRNRGRTDTQYF.

A few counts support this clone. The chain links TRBV30 to TRBJ1-5, with 7 bases identical to TRBD1. V was clipped by 5 bases and J by 6 bases; unmatched bases: 7. The CDR3 contains 13 residues. CDR1 and CDR2 from the germline V gene are GTSNPN and SVGIG (reference sequence). The CDR3 here is CAWARGKGQPQHF. The CDR3, as DNA: TGTGCCTGGGCCAGGGGGAAAGGTCAGCCCCAGCATTTT. Supplemented by reference TRBV30 and TRBJ1-5, the full variable domain reads SQTIHQWPATLVQPVGSPLSLECTVEGTSNPNLYWYRQAAGRGLQLLFYSVGIGQISSEVPQNLSASRPQDRQFILSSKKLLLSDSGFYLCAWARGKGQPQHFGDGTRLSIL.

The V gene is TRBV30, the J gene TRBJ2-2; D call uncertain. The CDR3 is 14 amino acids. V lost 1 base and J 2 bases, leaving 8 bases between the germline ends. Looked up from germline, CDR1 is GTSNPN and CDR2 is SVGIG (reference sequence). CDR3 loop: CAWSGLTNTGELFF. CDR3 nucleotides: TGTGCCTGGAGTGGACTGACAAACACCGGGGAGCTGTTTTTT.

The chain uses TRBV30 and TRBJ2-4; D is unclear. Germline-derived CDR1 and CDR2 are GTSNPN and SVGIG (reference sequence). The V end was cut by 4 bases, the J end by 1 base, with 11 bases between. This CDR3 contains 14 residues. The CDR3 DNA sequence: TGTGCCTGGACCCGGGTGGGGGCCAAAAACATTCAGTACTTC. Protein product: CAWTRVGAKNIQYF.

This clone has just a few counts. The chain carries TRBV18 and TRBJ1-2; 7 positions match TRBD1. CDR1 is KGHSH, CDR2 LQKENI, per germline. This CDR3 has 13 amino acids. J was trimmed by 4 bases and V by 5 bases; bases with no gene match: 4. CDR3 in amino acids: CASSFRQGYGYTF. Written as DNA, the CDR3 is TGTGCCAGCTCATTTCGACAGGGCTATGGCTACACCTTC.

The chain recombines TRBV6-1 with TRBJ1-2, with D possibly TRBD1 on 6 matching bases. Germline CDR1 is MNHNS and CDR2 is SASEGT. This CDR3 spans 15 amino acids. With 8 bases removed from V and 0 bases from J, the gap between germline ends came to 16 bases. CDR3 loop: CASYAWGASNYGYTF. The CDR3 coding sequence is TGTGCCAGCTATGCATGGGGGGCATCTAACTATGGCTACACCTTC.

This clone appeared once. CDR3 loop: CASSIEHRPLAKNIQYF. As DNA, the CDR3 is TGTGCCAGTAGTATAGAGCACAGACCCCTAGCCAAAAACATTCAGTACTTC. The rearrangement links TRBV19 to TRBJ2-4; no definite D call. Germline-derived CDR1 and CDR2 are LNHDA and SQIVND (reference sequence). V was pared by 0 bases and J by 0 bases, with 12 bases between. CDR3 length equals 17 residues.